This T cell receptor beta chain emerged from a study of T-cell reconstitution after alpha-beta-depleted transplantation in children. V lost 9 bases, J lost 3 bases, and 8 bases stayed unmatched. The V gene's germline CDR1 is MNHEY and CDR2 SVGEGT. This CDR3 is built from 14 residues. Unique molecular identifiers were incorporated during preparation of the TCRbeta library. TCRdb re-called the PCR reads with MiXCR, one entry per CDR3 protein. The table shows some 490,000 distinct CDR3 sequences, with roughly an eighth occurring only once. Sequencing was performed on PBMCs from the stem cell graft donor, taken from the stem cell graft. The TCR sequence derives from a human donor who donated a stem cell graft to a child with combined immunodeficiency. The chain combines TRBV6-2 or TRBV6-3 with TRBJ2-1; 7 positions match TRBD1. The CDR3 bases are TGTGCCAGTGGCACCGGGACAGTCTACAATGAGCAGTTCTTC. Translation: CASGTGTVYNEQFF.